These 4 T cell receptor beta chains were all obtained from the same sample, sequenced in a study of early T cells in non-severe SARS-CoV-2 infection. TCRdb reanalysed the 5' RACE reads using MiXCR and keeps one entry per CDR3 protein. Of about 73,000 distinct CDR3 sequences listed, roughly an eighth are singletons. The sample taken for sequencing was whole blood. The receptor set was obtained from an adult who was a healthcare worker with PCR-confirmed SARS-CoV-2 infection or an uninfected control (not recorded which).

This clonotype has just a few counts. DNA for the CDR3: TGTGCCAGCAGCGTCCTGGTGGCCACAGATACGCAGTATTTT. Residues: CASSVLVATDTQYF. This chain joins TRBV9 and TRBJ2-3; no definite D call. The CDR3 consists of 14 residues. Trimming stripped 2 bases from V and 2 bases from J, with 9 bases between. CDR1 is SGDLS and CDR2 is YYNGEE in the germline V gene. The whole variable domain, filled in from reference TRBV9 and TRBJ2-3, reads DSGVTQTPKHLITATGQRVTLRCSPRSGDLSVYWYQQSLDQGLQFLIQYYNGEERAKGNILERFSAQQFPDLHSELNLSSLELGDSALYFCASSVLVATDTQYFGPGTRLTVL.

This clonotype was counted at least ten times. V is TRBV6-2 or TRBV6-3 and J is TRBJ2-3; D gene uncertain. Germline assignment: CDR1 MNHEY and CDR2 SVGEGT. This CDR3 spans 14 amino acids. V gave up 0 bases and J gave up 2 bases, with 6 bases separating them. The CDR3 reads CASSYSELTDTQYF. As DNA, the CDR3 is TGTGCCAGCAGTTACTCCGAACTCACAGATACGCAGTATTTT.

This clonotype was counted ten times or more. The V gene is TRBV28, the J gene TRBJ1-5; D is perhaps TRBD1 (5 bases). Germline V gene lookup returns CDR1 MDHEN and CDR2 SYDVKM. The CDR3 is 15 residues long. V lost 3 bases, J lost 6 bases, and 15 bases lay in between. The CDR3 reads CASSFIQVLVQPQHF. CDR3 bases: TGTGCCAGCAGTTTTATACAGGTGTTAGTTCAGCCCCAGCATTTT.

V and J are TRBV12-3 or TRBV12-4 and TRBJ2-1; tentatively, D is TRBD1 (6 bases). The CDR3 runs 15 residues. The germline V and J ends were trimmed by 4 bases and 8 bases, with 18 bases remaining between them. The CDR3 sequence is CASSSSGTNLHEQFF. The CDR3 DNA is TGTGCCAGCAGTTCCTCCGGGACAAATCTTCATGAGCAGTTCTTC.